This T cell receptor (beta chain) comes out of a study of T cell responses to AZD1222 COVID-19 vaccine. Per germline, CDR1 SEHNR and CDR2 FQNEAQ (reference sequence). CDR3 length: 12 residues. Between the trimmed V and J ends, which lost 1 base and 9 bases, there was a span of 9 bases. Libraries were prepared by immunoSEQ multiplex PCR; TCRdb keeps only in-frame clonotypes and omits some of them. Of roughly 120,000 clones listed, approximately 88% are singletons. The J gene is TRBJ1-2, the V gene TRBV7-9; D is ambiguous. This sequence was found in an adult in good health. The sample was peripheral blood, taken on day 0 of AZD1222 vaccination. CDR3 bases: TGTGCCAGCAGCTTAGAGGCGGTCAGCTACACCTTC. Translating it yields CASSLEAVSYTF.